The 21 T cell receptor beta chains reported below all come from one sample, sequenced in a study of blood T cell repertoires in COVID-19. Generated by immunoSEQ multiplex PCR, the TCRdb table keeps only in-frame clones and is missing some. The sample records 75,000 to 100,000 clones, almost 85% being singletons. Sequencing was carried out using peripheral blood. The receptor set was obtained from a human donor in a cohort sampled during active COVID-19.

The rearrangement links TRBV5-6 to TRBJ2-1; TRBD2 matches at 14 bases. Trimming took 1 base from V and 7 from J; bases not matched to a gene: 10. Germline V gene lookup returns CDR1 SGHDT and CDR2 YYEEEE. The length of the CDR3 is 18 residues. The CDR3: CASSLRTSGGPVRNEQFF. DNA for the CDR3: TGTGCCAGCAGCTTGCGGACTAGCGGGGGGCCAGTTCGGAATGAGCAGTTCTTC.

In this sample, this clone turned up a few times. The chain combines TRBV30 with TRBJ1-5; the D gene is possibly TRBD1 (5 bases). CDR1 is GTSNPN, CDR2 SVGIG, per germline (reference sequence). The CDR3 has 13 amino acids. V lost 3 bases, J lost 6 bases, and 12 bases lay in between. The CDR3 protein is CAWRTGTGQPQHF. As DNA, the CDR3 is TGTGCCTGGAGAACAGGAACCGGTCAGCCCCAGCATTTT.

This clone showed up just a few times. The chain carries TRBV19 and TRBJ1-1, with 12 bases aligning to TRBD1. Germline loops: CDR1 LNHDA, CDR2 SQIVND (reference sequence). With 6 bases clipped from V and 0 bases from J, the junction kept 5 bases outside the gene matches. The CDR3 has 16 residues. CDR3 DNA sequence: TGTGCCAGTAGAACCGGGACAGGGGGCATGAACACTGAAGCTTTCTTT. This encodes CASRTGTGGMNTEAFF.

The genes are TRBV28 and TRBJ2-1; 11 bases are shared with TRBD2. CDR3 length: 16 amino acids. Trimming removed 4 bases from V and 6 bases from J; junction bases left unmatched: 8. Germline V gene lookup returns CDR1 MDHEN and CDR2 SYDVKM. CDR3 loop: CASSSIAGGPSNEQFF. The CDR3 nucleotides are TGTGCCAGCAGTTCGATAGCGGGGGGGCCCAGCAATGAGCAGTTCTTC.

The chain employs TRBV20-1 and TRBJ2-5, with D tentatively TRBD1 (5 bases). Per germline, CDR1 DFQATT and CDR2 SNEGSKA (reference sequence). The CDR3 has 17 residues. Trimming cost V 3 bases and J 4 bases, with 24 bases left between them. The CDR3 nucleotides are TGCAGTGCTAGTACGGCTCGTAGGGGCGGCTTGGCAGAGACCCAGTACTTC. Its translation is CSASTARRGGLAETQYF.

Only a few counts were recorded for this clone. This chain connects TRBV9 to TRBJ2-3; 9 bases line up with TRBD2. Per germline, CDR1 SGDLS and CDR2 YYNGEE. This CDR3 region has 17 residues. The V and J ends lost 0 bases and 6 bases, in that order; junction bases with no gene match: 11. CDR3 region: CASSVGLGSGGYDTQYF. In DNA form, the CDR3 reads TGTGCCAGCAGCGTAGGATTGGGGAGCGGGGGGTATGATACGCAGTATTTT.

CDR3 protein: CASRSPGLTRTDTQYF. As DNA, the CDR3 is TGTGCCAGCAGATCCCCGGGACTCACTCGCACAGATACGCAGTATTTT. The chain carries TRBV2 and TRBJ2-3, with D maybe TRBD2 (6 bases). The CDR3 runs 16 residues. CDR1 SNHLY and CDR2 FYNNEI come from the germline V gene. Trimming cost V 6 bases and J 1 base, with 17 bases left between them.

This chain uses TRBV6-5 with TRBJ2-5; D possibly corresponds to TRBD1 (6 bases). Germline CDR1 and CDR2: MNHEY and SVGAGI. The CDR3 has 13 residues. V was clipped by 5 bases and J by 1 base, with 8 bases between them. The CDR3 sequence is CASSRDIQETQYF. As DNA, the CDR3 is TGTGCCAGCAGTAGGGACATCCAAGAGACCCAGTACTTC.

This clone appeared once. The rearrangement links TRBV10-3 to TRBJ2-7, with D perhaps matching TRBD1 (5 bases). Trimming shortened V by 11 bases and J by 2 bases, and 13 bases separated the two germline ends. The CDR3 length is 12 residues. Germline V lookup: CDR1 ENHRY, CDR2 SYGVKD. The CDR3 sequence: CAVGQDTYEQYF. CDR3 bases: TGTGCCGTAGGTCAGGACACCTACGAGCAGTACTTC.

CDR3: CASSPGTGIIDTQYF. In nucleotides, the CDR3 is TGTGCCAGCTCACCGGGGACAGGGATAATAGATACGCAGTATTTT. The chain recombines TRBV18 with TRBJ2-3, with TRBD1 identical over 9 bases. The CDR3 runs to 15 residues. V was clipped by 3 bases and J by 5 bases; unmatched bases: 6. Germline V lookup: CDR1 KGHSH, CDR2 LQKENI. The whole variable domain, remainder taken from reference TRBV18 and TRBJ2-3, is NAGVMQNPRHLVRRRGQEARLRCSPMKGHSHVYWYRQLPEEGLKFMVYLQKENIIDESGMPKERFSAEFPKEGPSILRIQQVVRGDSAAYFCASSPGTGIIDTQYFGPGTRLTVL.

The table lists this clone with a count of one. This sequence joins TRBV23-1 and TRBJ2-6, with 7 positions matching TRBD1. TRBV23-1 falls under the ORF class, with uncertain function. The CDR3 runs 20 residues. V trimming: 4 bases; J trimming: 0 bases; junction bases outside the gene matches: 15. The CDR3 here is CASSPYLWNRGPSGANVLTF. The CDR3 DNA is TGCGCCAGCAGTCCTTATCTCTGGAACAGGGGCCCCTCTGGGGCCAACGTCCTGACTTTC.

The V call is TRBV27, the J call TRBJ1-6, with D possibly matching TRBD1 (6 bases). Germline assignment: CDR1 MNHEY and CDR2 SMNVEV (reference sequence). Trimming took off 6 bases at V and 9 bases at J, with 12 bases between the two ends. The CDR3 runs 13 residues. The CDR3 spells CASRTTGTSPLHF. CDR3 sequence (DNA): TGTGCCAGCAGAACAACAGGGACTTCACCCCTCCACTTT.

The chain is built from TRBV20-1 and TRBJ2-1; D may be TRBD1 (6 bases). Germline V gene lookup returns CDR1 DFQATT and CDR2 SNEGSKA (reference sequence). V lost 3 bases and J lost 12, with 15 bases in between. CDR3 size: 12 residues. The CDR3: CSASARDTSQFF. CDR3 nucleotide sequence: TGCAGTGCTAGTGCCCGGGACACCTCGCAGTTCTTC.

This clone has just one count. The gene calls are TRBV20-1 and TRBJ2-1; no clear D. Deletions cut 6 bases from V and 2 bases from J, with 11 bases between. The CDR3 has 13 residues. The germline V gene has CDR1 DFQATT and CDR2 SNEGSKA (reference sequence). CDR3: CSASSRAYNEQFF. The CDR3 nucleotides are TGCAGTGCGAGTTCGCGAGCCTACAATGAGCAGTTCTTC.

This sequence joins TRBV5-1 and TRBJ1-2; 8 positions agree with TRBD1. After removal of 4 bases from V and 6 bases from J, the junction contained 5 bases not matched to a gene. Germline values: CDR1 SGHRS, CDR2 YFSETQ. The CDR3 is made up of 13 amino acids. The CDR3 region is CASSQGQVDGYTF. The CDR3 DNA reads TGCGCCAGCAGCCAGGGACAGGTCGATGGCTACACCTTC.

This chain connects TRBV5-1 to TRBJ1-2; a weak D match, TRBD1 (5 bases). The V gene's germline CDR1 is SGHRS and CDR2 YFSETQ. This CDR3 region has 13 residues. The V end lost 2 bases, the J end lost 8 bases, and 13 bases lay between the germline ends. CDR3 nucleotide sequence: TGCGCCAGCAGCTTCGGGCAGGGAATCGGCTACACCTTC. Protein product: CASSFGQGIGYTF.

The chain joins TRBV2 to TRBJ2-3; no clear D gene. V was cut by 8 bases and J by 3 bases, with 18 bases left in between. The CDR3 spans 15 residues. Germline V gene lookup returns CDR1 SNHLY and CDR2 FYNNEI. The CDR3 nucleotides read TGTGCCAGCCGCTTTTGGGCCACGGCGACAGATACGCAGTATTTT. Protein product: CASRFWATATDTQYF.

The chain links TRBV5-8 to TRBJ1-5; the match to TRBD1 covers 8 bases. The ends lost 4 bases at V and 9 bases at J; junction bases unmatched: 6. This CDR3 is 13 amino acids long. Germline CDR1 SGHTS, CDR2 YDEGEE. The CDR3 region is CASSLGQARPQHF. The CDR3 DNA sequence: TGTGCCAGCAGCCTGGGACAGGCCCGGCCCCAGCATTTT.

J is TRBJ1-4 and V is TRBV19; the D gene is possibly TRBD1 (6 bases). CDR1 LNHDA and CDR2 SQIVND come from the germline V gene (reference sequence). The V end lost 7 bases, the J end lost 8 bases, and 17 bases lay between the germline ends. The CDR3 is 14 residues long. The CDR3 nucleotides read TGTGCCAGTAACCTAGCCCGTCAGGGGGAAAAACTGTTTTTT. Its protein product is CASNLARQGEKLFF. The full variable domain, rest sourced from reference TRBV19 and TRBJ1-4, is DGGITQSPKYLFRKEGQNVTLSCEQNLNHDAMYWYRQDPGQGLRLIYYSQIVNDFQKGDIAEGYSVSREKKESFPLTVTSAQKNPTAFYLCASNLARQGEKLFFGSGTQLSVL.

This chain uses TRBV6-5 with TRBJ1-1, with D perhaps TRBD1 (5 bases). CDR3 size: 15 residues. V lost 3 bases to trimming and J lost 4 bases, with 15 bases between them. Germline lookup yields CDR1 MNHEY and CDR2 SVGAGI. The CDR3 nucleotides read TGTGCCAGCAGTTATGGGGCGCAAGGGGTCACTGAAGCTTTCTTT. Its translation: CASSYGAQGVTEAFF.

This chain connects TRBV4-1 to TRBJ2-3; TRBD2 matches 10 bases. The trim removed 4 bases at V and 2 bases at J, leaving 3 bases unmatched. The CDR3 spans 15 residues. Germline values: CDR1 MGHRA, CDR2 YSYEKL. This CDR3 reads CASSRSGGDTDTQYF. CDR3 in DNA: TGCGCCAGCAGCCGAAGCGGGGGGGACACAGATACGCAGTATTTT.